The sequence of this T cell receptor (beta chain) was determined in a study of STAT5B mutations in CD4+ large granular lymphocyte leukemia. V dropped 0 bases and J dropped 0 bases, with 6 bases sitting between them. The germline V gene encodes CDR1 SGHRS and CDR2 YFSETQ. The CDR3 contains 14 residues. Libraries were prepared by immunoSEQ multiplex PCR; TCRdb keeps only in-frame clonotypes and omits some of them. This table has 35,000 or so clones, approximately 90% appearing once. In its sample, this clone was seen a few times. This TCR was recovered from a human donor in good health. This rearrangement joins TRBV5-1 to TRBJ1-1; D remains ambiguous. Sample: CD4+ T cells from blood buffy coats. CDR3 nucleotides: TGCGCCAGCAGCTTGGTTGCAGTGAACACTGAAGCTTTCTTT. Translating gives CASSLVAVNTEAFF. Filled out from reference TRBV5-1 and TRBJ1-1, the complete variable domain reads KAGVTQTPRYLIKTRGQQVTLSCSPISGHRSVSWYQQTPGQGLQFLFEYFSETQRNKGNFPGRFSGRQFSNSRSEMNVSTLELGDSALYLCASSLVAVNTEAFFGQGTRLTVV.